These 16 T cell receptor beta chains came from one sample sequenced in a study of vaccination effects on CD4 cells after COVID-19. TCRdb's copy holds only in-frame clones and misses some; the assay was immunoSEQ multiplex PCR. The data show about 34,000 clones, 73% seen once. The antigens these receptors bind are not known. Prior to sequencing, the ViraFEST assay stimulated PBMC with viral peptide pools, which expanded the antigen-specific CD4+ T cells. Upon completion of around 9 days in culture, CD4+ T cells were isolated. The individual was infected with SARS-CoV-2 between March and December 2020, as confirmed by PCR. The sequencing here drew on CD4+ T cells from PBMCs cultured with a peptide pool, taken before COVID-19 vaccination. Receptors originate from a human donor who had a prior SARS-CoV-2 infection.

The gene calls are TRBV27 and TRBJ2-5; D is possibly TRBD2 (7 bases). Germline CDR1 is MNHEY and CDR2 is SMNVEV (reference sequence). The CDR3 length is 19 residues. V was pared by 1 base and J by 5 bases, with 26 bases between. The DNA for the CDR3 is TGTGCCAGCAGTTTATTTGCGTTGGGGGGGCAGGGGAAGGGGGAGACCCAGTACTTC. As protein: CASSLFALGGQGKGETQYF.

The chain couples TRBV5-1 to TRBJ1-2; TRBD1 matches at 12 bases. V dropped 4 bases and J dropped 8; count of bases not matched to a gene: 6. Germline CDR1 SGHRS, CDR2 YFSETQ. The CDR3 is 14 amino acids. As DNA, the CDR3 is TGCGCCAGCAGCCCCGGGACAGGGGGCATGGGCTACACCTTC. Translation gives CASSPGTGGMGYTF.

CDR3 nucleotide sequence: TGTGCCAGCAGCTTAGGTCGCCGAGCTTTCTTT. This translates into CASSLGRRAFF. J is TRBJ1-1 and V is TRBV7-9; D is undetermined. V lost 1 base to trimming and J lost 10 bases, with 7 bases between them. Germline CDR1 reads SEHNR; CDR2 reads FQNEAQ (reference sequence). The CDR3 runs to 11 residues.

The chain uses TRBV19 and TRBJ2-3; D unclear. The CDR3 has 14 amino acids. The germline V gene encodes CDR1 LNHDA and CDR2 SQIVND (reference sequence). Trimming shortened V by 1 base and J by 4 bases, and 9 bases separated the two germline ends. The chain's CDR3 is CASSIVRLADTQYF. The CDR3 DNA sequence: TGTGCCAGTAGTATAGTGCGCTTGGCAGATACGCAGTATTTT.

This chain uses TRBV6-5 with TRBJ2-2; 11 bases align to TRBD1. Germline lookup yields CDR1 MNHEY and CDR2 SVGAGI. The CDR3 runs 15 residues. Germline trimming cut 4 bases from V and 8 bases from J; bases unmatched to any gene: 6. The CDR3 coding sequence is TGTGCCAGCAGTTCCGGGACAGGGGGTGATGGGGAGCTGTTTTTT. It is translated as CASSSGTGGDGELFF.

This clone was counted only a few times. This chain joins TRBV6-5 and TRBJ1-6, with a weak D call TRBD1 (6 bases). This CDR3 is 14 amino acids long. The V gene's germline CDR1 is MNHEY and CDR2 SVGAGI. Between the trimmed V and J ends, which lost 2 bases and 8 bases, there was a span of 10 bases. CDR3 DNA: TGTGCCAGCAGTTACGGGGGGCTCGATTCACCCCTCCACTTT. It encodes CASSYGGLDSPLHF.

This chain links TRBV6-5 with TRBJ2-7; D possibly corresponds to TRBD2 (6 bases). V was cut by 4 bases and J by 2 bases, with 15 bases left in between. Germline V gene sequence: CDR1 MNHEY, CDR2 SVGAGI. CDR3 length: 15 amino acids. The CDR3 nucleotides are TGTGCCAGCAGTTTGACGGGACTCCGCACCTACGAGCAGTACTTC. Amino acids: CASSLTGLRTYEQYF.

The chain uses TRBV14 and TRBJ1-2; 12 bases fit TRBD1. V was clipped by 2 bases and J by 3 bases; unmatched bases: 7. Germline V gives CDR1 SGHDN, CDR2 FVKESK. This CDR3 is 17 amino acids long. This CDR3 reads CASSQTGTGGFYYGYTF. For the CDR3, the DNA is TGTGCCAGCAGCCAAACCGGGACAGGGGGCTTTTACTATGGCTACACCTTC.

This clone was counted once. The genes are TRBV6-1 and TRBJ1-4; D not resolved. Germline loops: CDR1 MNHNS, CDR2 SASEGT. V lost 2 bases to trimming and J lost 8 bases, with 21 bases between them. The CDR3 loop spans 17 amino acids. CDR3 residues: CASSELAMGGVQEKLFF. CDR3 bases: TGTGCCAGCAGTGAATTGGCCATGGGCGGGGTTCAAGAAAAACTGTTTTTT.

The chain employs TRBV24-1 and TRBJ1-3, with D possibly matching TRBD1 (5 bases). This CDR3 is built from 15 residues. From germline, CDR1 is KGHDR and CDR2 SFDVKD. V was cut by 3 bases and J by 0 bases, with 8 bases left in between. CDR3 protein: CATSDTGSSGNTIYF. CDR3 coding DNA: TGTGCCACCAGTGATACAGGTAGCTCTGGAAACACCATATATTTT.

In this sample, this clone turned up a few times. The V call is TRBV4-1, the J call TRBJ1-1; D is perhaps TRBD1 (5 bases). The V end was cut by 1 base, the J end by 10 bases, with 13 bases between. This CDR3 has 13 amino acids. CDR1 and CDR2 (germline): MGHRA, YSYEKL. For the CDR3, the DNA is TGCGCCAGCAGCCAAGGGACATCGCTTGGAGCTTTCTTT. It yields the protein CASSQGTSLGAFF.

The rearrangement links TRBV9 to TRBJ1-3; D call uncertain. This CDR3 is 13 amino acids long. Germline values: CDR1 SGDLS, CDR2 YYNGEE. Deletions cut 3 bases from V and 4 bases from J, with 8 bases between. The CDR3 region has the DNA TGTGCCAGCAGCGGAGGGTTAGGAAACACCATATATTTT. It encodes CASSGGLGNTIYF. Together with reference TRBV9 and TRBJ1-3, the CDR3 gives the full variable domain: DSGVTQTPKHLITATGQRVTLRCSPRSGDLSVYWYQQSLDQGLQFLIQYYNGEERAKGNILERFSAQQFPDLHSELNLSSLELGDSALYFCASSGGLGNTIYFGEGSWLTVV.

This rearrangement joins TRBV3-1 (or the pseudogene TRBV3-2) to TRBJ1-1; D may be TRBD1 (5 bases). With 4 bases removed from V and 5 bases from J, the gap between germline ends came to 23 bases. The V gene's germline CDR1 is LGHDT and CDR2 YNNKEL (reference sequence). This CDR3 region has 17 residues. The CDR3 sequence is CASSLTVGGREVTEAFF. DNA for the CDR3: TGTGCCAGCAGCCTAACTGTTGGGGGACGAGAGGTTACTGAAGCTTTCTTT.

Here the CDR3 DNA reads TGTGCCAGCAGCTTACAGCTATCGGGCACTGAAGCTTTCTTT. Translated, it gives CASSLQLSGTEAFF. The chain carries TRBV9 and TRBJ1-1; D ambiguous. This CDR3 region has 14 residues. Trimming shortened V by 4 bases and J by 4 bases, and 14 bases separated the two germline ends. The germline gives CDR1 SGDLS, CDR2 YYNGEE.

The rearrangement joins TRBV12-3 or TRBV12-4 to TRBJ2-7, with 7 bases fitting TRBD2. CDR3 length: 13 residues. V was pared by 5 bases and J by 4 bases, with 5 bases of the junction left unmatched. The CDR3 region is CASSPGGRYEQYF. Written as DNA, the CDR3 is TGTGCCAGCAGTCCCGGGGGGAGGTACGAGCAGTACTTC.

This clone was counted once. This chain connects TRBV28 to TRBJ2-4; the match to TRBD2 covers 9 bases. CDR1 and CDR2 (germline): MDHEN, SYDVKM. The V segment lost 2 bases and the J segment 12 bases; nucleotides outside the gene matches: 5. This CDR3 has 13 residues. The CDR3 DNA reads TGTGCCAGCAGTTTAGCGGGAGGGGGAAATCAGTACTTC. Translated: CASSLAGGGNQYF.